These 28 T cell receptor beta chains originate from one sample sequenced in a study of beta chain features in type 1 diabetes (dated by TCRdb to 2016 to 2018). The method behind the library was the immunoSEQ multiplex PCR assay. The High Capacity cDNA Reverse Transcription Kit was used to reverse transcribe all of the isolated RNA, meaning that expressed TCRB transcripts were what got sequenced. This immuneACCESS table, as held by TCRdb, lists in-frame sequences with V and J called but not all clones. Of the missing ones, under half trace to an unresolved V gene in checked studies; the others have no known cause. Present in this sample are fewer than 350,000 clones, about 8% of which were seen just once. The ten largest make up approximately 1% of the sample. The sequencing sample was made of central memory CD4+ T cells from blood. The receptors were sampled from a woman younger than 35 in good health.

This clone was detected ten times or more. The chain links TRBV2 to TRBJ1-1; no firm D call. Per germline, CDR1 SNHLY and CDR2 FYNNEI. This CDR3 region has 12 residues. V was pared by 8 bases and J by 10 bases, with 17 bases between. CDR3 loop: CASRAAALGAFF. As DNA, the CDR3 is TGTGCCAGCCGGGCCGCAGCGTTGGGAGCTTTCTTT.

The chain employs TRBV6-6 and TRBJ1-1; the D is unclear. Trimming removed 8 bases from V and 0 bases from J, with 4 bases in between. This CDR3 contains 11 residues. Per the germline V gene, CDR1 is MNHNY and CDR2 is SVGAGI (reference sequence). The CDR3 sequence is CASRLNTEAFF. The CDR3 DNA reads as TGTGCCAGCCGCTTGAACACTGAAGCTTTCTTT.

There are a few counts of this clone. J is TRBJ2-1 and V is TRBV18; a possible D gene is TRBD1 (6 bases). The CDR3 length is 13 residues. The germline gives CDR1 KGHSH, CDR2 LQKENI. Trimming took off 3 bases at V and 7 bases at J, with 10 bases between the two ends. CDR3 coding DNA: TGTGCCAGCTCACCCCGACAGGTGAATGAGCAGTTCTTC. This gives the protein CASSPRQVNEQFF.

This chain connects TRBV5-1 to TRBJ2-3; 8 bases agree with TRBD1. Per the germline V gene, CDR1 is SGHRS and CDR2 is YFSETQ. V shed 0 bases, J shed 6 bases, and the junction held 12 bases outside the gene matches. This CDR3 contains 17 residues. The CDR3 spells CASSLVAGQGASDTQYF. The CDR3 nucleotides are TGCGCCAGCAGCTTGGTAGCCGGTCAGGGGGCATCTGATACGCAGTATTTT.

This clone was counted once. This chain links TRBV10-1 with TRBJ2-7; D is possibly TRBD1 (5 bases). The CDR3 runs to 13 residues. The V gene lost 9 bases and the J gene lost 6 bases, with 18 bases spanning the gap. Germline V gene sequence: CDR1 WNHNN, CDR2 SYGVQD (reference sequence). The CDR3 DNA sequence: TGCGCCAGAATGGTGCAGGGTGCTTGCGAGCAGTACTTC. This encodes CARMVQGACEQYF.

This clone has a handful of counts. The CDR3 sequence is CASSPNGQGSGNTIYF. The CDR3 nucleotides read TGTGCCAGCTCACCGAACGGGCAGGGCTCTGGAAACACCATATATTTT. The rearrangement uses TRBV18 and TRBJ1-3; possible D gene TRBD1, 5 bases. This CDR3 spans 16 amino acids. Trimming cost V 3 bases and J 0 bases, with 12 bases left between them. CDR1 KGHSH and CDR2 LQKENI come from the germline V gene.

In its sample, this clone was seen many times. The chain employs TRBV7-2 and TRBJ1-2, with no clear D. Germline assignment: CDR1 SGHTA and CDR2 FQGNSA. This CDR3 spans 13 amino acids. V was cut by 3 bases and J by 7 bases, with 12 bases left in between. The CDR3 reads CASSLWADFGYTF. As DNA, the CDR3 is TGTGCCAGCAGCTTGTGGGCAGACTTTGGCTACACCTTC.

The V call is TRBV6-1, the J call TRBJ1-5, with D uncertain. CDR3 length: 13 residues. The V end was cut by 4 bases, the J end by 6 bases, with 10 bases between. Germline loops: CDR1 MNHNS, CDR2 SASEGT. CDR3 in DNA: TGTGCCAGCAGTGTTGAGGAGGGTCAGCCCCAGCATTTT. This translates into CASSVEEGQPQHF.

A note on this clone: At the DNA level, this CDR3 is encoded by other sequences in the same sample as well. The genes are TRBV7-9 and TRBJ1-5, with D unclear. CDR3 length: 14 residues. CDR1 SEHNR and CDR2 FQNEAQ come from the germline V gene (reference sequence). Trimming shortened V by 4 bases and J by 0 bases, and 7 bases separated the two germline ends. The CDR3 loop is CASSSEHSNQPQHF. As DNA, the CDR3 is TGTGCCAGCAGCTCGGAACATAGCAATCAGCCCCAGCATTTT. The full variable domain, its missing parts supplied by reference TRBV7-9 and TRBJ1-5, is DTGVSQNPRHKITKRGQNVTFRCDPISEHNRLYWYRQTLGQGPEFLTYFQNEAQLEKSRLLSDRFSAERPKGSFSTLEIQRTEQGDSAMYLCASSSEHSNQPQHFGDGTRLSIL.

This clone showed up just a few times. V usage is TRBV5-5 and J usage is TRBJ1-6; 9 bases map to TRBD1. V shed 4 bases and J 8 bases; nucleotides not matched to a gene: 7. Looked up from germline, CDR1 is SGHKS and CDR2 is YYEKEE (reference sequence). The CDR3 is 15 amino acids. The CDR3: CASSRSRDRDSPLHF. The DNA for the CDR3 is TGTGCCAGCAGCCGTTCGAGGGACAGGGATTCACCCCTCCACTTT.

The chain has TRBV7-9 and TRBJ2-1, with 10 bases matching TRBD2. Germline CDR1 reads SEHNR; CDR2 reads FQNEAQ (reference sequence). V lost 5 bases to trimming and J lost 4 bases; unmatched junction nucleotides: 8. The CDR3 consists of 16 residues. The chain's CDR3 is CASSPHGAGGYNEQFF. The CDR3 bases are TGTGCCAGCAGCCCCCATGGAGCGGGAGGGTACAATGAGCAGTTCTTC. Drawing the rest from reference TRBV7-9 and TRBJ2-1, the complete variable domain is DTGVSQNPRHKITKRGQNVTFRCDPISEHNRLYWYRQTLGQGPEFLTYFQNEAQLEKSRLLSDRFSAERPKGSFSTLEIQRTEQGDSAMYLCASSPHGAGGYNEQFFGPGTRLTVL.

The CDR3 sequence: CASRVDRTGELFF. CDR3 coding DNA: TGTGCCAGCAGGGTAGACAGGACCGGGGAGCTGTTTTTT. This chain joins TRBV2 and TRBJ2-2, with a tentative D call TRBD1 (6 bases). The CDR3 is 13 residues long. Germline V gives CDR1 SNHLY, CDR2 FYNNEI. Trimming took off 6 bases at V and 5 bases at J, with 10 bases between the two ends.

This clone was detected only a few times. CDR3 coding DNA: TGTGCCAGCAGTCCTGGGACAGGGCTTTCCCATGAGCAGTTCTTC. This sequence encodes CASSPGTGLSHEQFF. The chain combines TRBV27 with TRBJ2-1, with 9 bases identical to TRBD1. There are 15 residues in the CDR3. Germline CDR1 MNHEY, CDR2 SMNVEV (reference sequence). The trim removed 5 bases at V and 8 bases at J, leaving 10 bases unmatched.

Concerning this clone itself: Possible read error: a much larger clone is one base away. The V and J genes are TRBV11-3 and TRBJ2-3, with unresolved D. V was pared by 1 base and J by 1 base, with 0 bases between. CDR1 SGHNT and CDR2 YENEEA come from the germline V gene. CDR3 size: 12 residues. The CDR3 protein is CASSLGTDTQYF. The DNA for the CDR3 is TGTGCCAGCAGCTTAGGCACAGATACGCAGTATTTT.

This clone was seen ten or more times. The chain is built from TRBV7-9 and TRBJ2-5, with a possible D match to TRBD1 (6 bases). Germline V gene data show CDR1 as SEHNR and CDR2 as FQNEAQ (reference sequence). The CDR3 totals 16 residues. The V gene lost 3 bases and the J gene lost 5 bases, with 19 bases spanning the gap. In nucleotides, the CDR3 is TGTGCCAGCAGCTTGCTCCTTCTAACAGGGAAGGAGACCCAGTACTTC. Residues: CASSLLLLTGKETQYF.

This clone was seen a handful of times. J is TRBJ2-3 and V is TRBV2; a possible D gene is TRBD1 (5 bases). The CDR3 is made up of 13 amino acids. Trimming shortened V by 6 bases and J by 5 bases, and 12 bases separated the two germline ends. Germline V gene sequence: CDR1 SNHLY, CDR2 FYNNEI. The CDR3 region is CASRDTGLDTQYF. The CDR3 region has the DNA TGTGCCAGCAGGGACACCGGTTTAGATACGCAGTATTTT.

This clone was counted ten times or more. The rearrangement uses TRBV13 and TRBJ1-1; D gene uncertain. This CDR3 is built from 13 residues. Germline CDR1 reads PRHDT; CDR2 reads FYEKMQ (reference sequence). Trimming pared 3 bases from V and 1 base from J, leaving 6 bases between. This CDR3 reads CASSFTKNTEAFF. The CDR3 region has the DNA TGTGCCAGCAGCTTCACCAAGAACACTGAAGCTTTCTTT.

The chain has TRBV6-5 and TRBJ1-3; weak D call: TRBD1 (5 bases). The CDR3 runs to 16 residues. CDR1 and CDR2 from the germline V gene are MNHEY and SVGAGI. Deletions cut 0 bases from V and 4 bases from J, with 13 bases between. The chain's CDR3 is CASSYSGLSLGNTIYF. The CDR3 DNA reads as TGTGCCAGCAGTTACTCGGGACTATCTCTGGGAAACACCATATATTTT.

Concerning this clone itself: A much more abundant neighbour one base away suggests this may be a read error. J is TRBJ1-1 and V is TRBV7-9; D may be TRBD1 (6 bases). V lost 7 bases and J lost 4, with 16 bases in between. Per the germline V gene, CDR1 is SEHNR and CDR2 is FQNEAQ (reference sequence). The CDR3 length is 14 residues. CDR3: CASKWAGASTEAFF. The CDR3 DNA follows: TGTGCCAGCAAATGGGCGGGGGCAAGCACTGAAGCTTTCTTT. The entire variable domain, with the rest obtained from reference TRBV7-9 and TRBJ1-1, is as follows: DTGVSQNPRHKITKRGQNVTFRCDPISEHNRLYWYRQTLGQGPEFLTYFQNEAQLEKSRLLSDRFSAERPKGSFSTLEIQRTEQGDSAMYLCASKWAGASTEAFFGQGTRLTVV.

V is TRBV18 and J is TRBJ1-4, with D hard to call. The V and J ends lost 2 bases and 5 bases respectively, with 6 bases between them. This CDR3 comprises 13 residues. Looked up from germline, CDR1 is KGHSH and CDR2 is LQKENI. CDR3 nucleotides: TGTGCCAGCTCACCATCGTTCAATGAAAAACTGTTTTTT. Translating it yields CASSPSFNEKLFF.

The rearrangement links TRBV4-3 to TRBJ1-2; the D gene is possibly TRBD1 (5 bases). This CDR3 is 15 amino acids long. Trimming pared 1 base from V and 8 bases from J, leaving 17 bases between. From germline, CDR1 is LGHNA and CDR2 YSLEER. CDR3 DNA sequence: TGCGCCAGCAGCCAAGTAGCCAGGGAGAATGACGGCTACACCTTC. Its translation: CASSQVARENDGYTF.

The gene calls are TRBV12-5 and TRBJ2-1; TRBD2 aligns across 9 bases. CDR1 is LGHNT and CDR2 is FRNRAP in the germline V gene. V lost 0 bases, J lost 7 bases, and 4 bases stayed unmatched. The CDR3 spans 15 residues. The CDR3 here is CASGLVLAGDNEQFF. For the CDR3, the DNA is TGTGCTAGTGGTTTGGTCTTAGCGGGAGATAATGAGCAGTTCTTC.

This chain connects TRBV2 to TRBJ2-2; TRBD1 or TRBD2 may be the D gene (6 bases each). The germline CDR1 and CDR2 sequences are SNHLY and FYNNEI. V was trimmed by 4 bases and J by 0 bases, leaving 21 bases between them. There are 19 residues in the CDR3. In DNA, the CDR3 is TGTGCCAGCAGTGTGTGGGTTGTTCCGGGGGCAGCGAACACCGGGGAGCTGTTTTTT. Its translation is CASSVWVVPGAANTGELFF.

In its sample, this clone was seen a few times. The chain couples TRBV10-3 to TRBJ2-2; possibly TRBD2 for D (5 bases). Germline lookup yields CDR1 ENHRY and CDR2 SYGVKD. This CDR3 has 14 amino acids. The V end lost 6 bases, the J end lost 3 bases, and 11 bases lay between the germline ends. CDR3 nucleotides: TGTGCCATCAGCTACAACGGGGACACCGGGGAGCTGTTTTTT. This translates into CAISYNGDTGELFF.

This clone was observed a few times. This chain joins TRBV6-5 and TRBJ1-5; D is unresolved. This CDR3 region has 13 residues. Germline CDR1 reads MNHEY; CDR2 reads SVGAGI. V lost 5 bases, J lost 11 bases, and 16 bases lay in between. CDR3 nucleotides: TGTGCCAGCAGTCCCCTGGAGGGCGGGACCCAGCATTTT. Amino acid sequence: CASSPLEGGTQHF.

A note on this clone: This sample includes further DNA sequences coding for the same CDR3. The rearrangement links TRBV7-9 to TRBJ2-5; D uncertain. This CDR3 comprises 12 residues. Trimming cost V 3 bases and J 4 bases, with 6 bases left between them. The germline V gene has CDR1 SEHNR and CDR2 FQNEAQ (reference sequence). The DNA of the CDR3 is TGTGCCAGCAGCTTCTCCGGAGAGACCCAGTACTTC. Amino acids: CASSFSGETQYF.

V is TRBV9 and J is TRBJ2-1, with 10 bases fitting TRBD2. Germline trimming cut 3 bases from V and 10 bases from J; bases unmatched to any gene: 10. The CDR3 consists of 15 residues. Germline V gene lookup returns CDR1 SGDLS and CDR2 YYNGEE. CDR3 residues: CASSASIAGGREQFF. CDR3 DNA sequence: TGTGCCAGCAGCGCCTCGATAGCGGGAGGCCGGGAGCAGTTCTTC.

This clone has only a few counts. The V gene is TRBV9, the J gene TRBJ2-2; 11 bases map to TRBD2. CDR3 length equals 16 residues. J lost 7 bases, V lost 4 bases, and 9 bases had no gene match. Germline CDR1 SGDLS, CDR2 YYNGEE. The CDR3 sequence: CASSPLAGGLGGELFF. In nucleotides, the CDR3 is TGTGCCAGCAGCCCATTAGCGGGAGGGCTAGGCGGGGAGCTGTTTTTT. Full variable domain (remainder filled in from reference TRBV9 and TRBJ2-2): DSGVTQTPKHLITATGQRVTLRCSPRSGDLSVYWYQQSLDQGLQFLIQYYNGEERAKGNILERFSAQQFPDLHSELNLSSLELGDSALYFCASSPLAGGLGGELFFGEGSRLTVL.